This T cell receptor (beta chain) came from a study of T cells in Graves' hyperthyroidism and ophthalmopathy. Findings and caveats of the study: Most thyroid clonotypes expanded above 0.001 appeared in blood too.

What was amplified from RNA transcripts were TCR beta CDR3 regions. A set of HTBI primers served as the primers for a first-round RT-PCR of the TCR CDR3. TCRdb analysed the multiplex PCR reads with MiXCR anew, one entry per CDR3 protein. The data show some 490,000 distinct CDR3 sequences, 20% to 25% seen once. In its sample, this clonotype was seen many times. Its antigen is as yet unknown. Trimming left V 4 bases short and J 9 bases short, with 7 bases between. CDR1 and CDR2 (germline): SGHAT, FQNNGV. CDR3 length: 11 residues. The sequenced sample consisted of blood. The chain has TRBV11-2 and TRBJ2-1; D is undetermined. The receptor comes from a woman between 65 and 79 years old with Graves' ophthalmopathy. The DNA for the CDR3 is TGTGCCAGCAGCTCGCTTGGTGAGCAGTTCTTC. Translation: CASSSLGEQFF.